The 3 T cell receptor beta chains listed next were all sequenced from one sample in a study of PD-1 blockade in mismatch repair-deficient tumors (dated by TCRdb to about 2017). The receptor library was made with the immunoSEQ multiplex PCR assay. In TCRdb, the immuneACCESS table is reduced to in-frame sequences with V and J assigned. These tables do not hold every clone; where another copy was compared, an unresolved V gene accounts for under half, and the others remain unexplained. The sample table shows approximately 120,000 clones, and 70% to 90% are seen once. Together, the top ten hold approximately 13% of the sample. The input for sequencing was peripheral blood, taken 44 weeks after starting pembrolizumab. Receptors originate from an adult with mismatch repair-deficient cancer.

The rearrangement joins TRBV7-9 to TRBJ2-3; 11 bases align to TRBD2. CDR3 length equals 18 residues. The germline gives CDR1 SEHNR, CDR2 FQNEAQ (reference sequence). V trimming: 4 bases; J trimming: 0 bases; junction bases outside the gene matches: 9. CDR3 sequence: CASSYGTSGYPSTDTQYF. In DNA form, the CDR3 reads TGTGCCAGCAGCTATGGGACTAGCGGATACCCTAGCACAGATACGCAGTATTTT.

The chain carries TRBV9 and TRBJ1-1, with D tentatively TRBD1 (6 bases). Germline V lookup: CDR1 SGDLS, CDR2 YYNGEE. CDR3 size: 15 residues. V dropped 0 bases and J dropped 4 bases, with 13 bases sitting between them. The CDR3 DNA sequence: TGTGCCAGCAGCGTAGAGCCCCGCAGGGGCACTGAAGCTTTCTTT. Residues: CASSVEPRRGTEAFF.

The chain links TRBV6-5 to TRBJ1-1, with D perhaps matching TRBD1 (6 bases). Germline loops: CDR1 MNHEY, CDR2 SVGAGI. Trimming removed 6 bases from V and 6 bases from J, with 20 bases in between. The CDR3 is 15 amino acids. The CDR3 sequence: CASRSPHGRGPEAFF. The CDR3 DNA reads as TGTGCCAGCAGGTCCCCGCATGGGCGGGGGCCTGAAGCTTTCTTT.